These 5 T cell receptor beta chains share one sample of origin, sequenced in a study of beta chain features in type 1 diabetes. Study-wide points: Shorter TCRB CDR3s, moderately but significantly so, were found in Type 1 diabetes patients in all four CD4+ subsets.

Their antigens are not known. All of the isolated RNA was reverse transcribed, so expressed TCRB transcripts were sequenced. Assay used: immunoSEQ multiplex PCR; TCRdb lists only in-frame clones, some missing. The sample includes 680,000 or so clones, 13% seen only once; the top ten take about 0.02%. The sample comprised naive CD4+ T cells from blood. The receptors were gathered from a man aged 18 to 30 with type 1 diabetes.

In this sample, this clone turned up a few times. The gene calls are TRBV6-5 and TRBJ1-2, with no clear D. The germline V gene encodes CDR1 MNHEY and CDR2 SVGAGI. The CDR3 is 13 residues long. Trimming shortened V by 6 bases and J by 0 bases, and 8 bases separated the two germline ends. The CDR3 coding sequence is TGTGCCAGCAGGCAGGCTTCTAACTATGGCTACACCTTC. Translation: CASRQASNYGYTF.

This clone was picked up a small number of times. The DNA of the CDR3 is TGTGCCAGCAGTTCCGAGACAGGGAACTATGGCTACACCTTC. Protein: CASSSETGNYGYTF. The rearrangement uses TRBV28 and TRBJ1-2, with TRBD1 matching 7 bases. CDR1 is MDHEN, CDR2 SYDVKM, per germline. V shed 4 bases and J 2 bases; nucleotides not matched to a gene: 4. The CDR3 runs 14 residues.

This clone has a handful of counts. The chain employs TRBV27 and TRBJ2-7, with D tentatively TRBD1 (6 bases). The CDR3 runs to 13 residues. Germline CDR1 reads MNHEY; CDR2 reads SMNVEV (reference sequence). V lost 3 bases and J lost 3, with 9 bases in between. The CDR3 bases are TGTGCCAGCAGTTTCGGCAGGGGCTACGAGCAGTACTTC. Its protein product is CASSFGRGYEQYF.

This clone was seen a few times. This chain connects TRBV28 to TRBJ2-7, with D possibly being TRBD1 (5 bases). This CDR3 is 16 amino acids long. Trimming took 5 bases from V and 6 from J, leaving 23 bases between them. Germline lookup yields CDR1 MDHEN and CDR2 SYDVKM. CDR3 sequence (DNA): TGTGCCAGCAGTCCCATATCGACAGTGCCCAGCTCCGAGCAGTACTTC. This encodes CASSPISTVPSSEQYF.

This clone was detected only a few times. The rearrangement joins TRBV7-2 to TRBJ2-5, with a tentative D call TRBD2 (6 bases). CDR3 length equals 13 residues. V lost 3 bases, J lost 5 bases, and 10 bases lay in between. The germline V gene encodes CDR1 SGHTA and CDR2 FQGNSA. CDR3 in DNA: TGTGCCAGCAGCTTGCGGAGGGTGGAGACCCAGTACTTC. It is translated as CASSLRRVETQYF.